A selection of T cell receptor beta chains follows, all from one sample in a study of T cells in Graves' hyperthyroidism and ophthalmopathy. One entry per CDR3 protein results from TCRdb running MiXCR on the multiplex PCR reads. The sample holds around 300,000 distinct CDR3 sequences; roughly 15% are singletons and the top ten take roughly 7.5%. The source material was blood. The receptor set was obtained from a woman in her 30s with Graves' hyperthyroidism that later progressed to Graves' ophthalmopathy. The CDR3 runs from the conserved cysteine through the conserved F or W. The D gene is left open where the match is weak. Clone size is not always given. Where it is, it says once, few, many or a class for expanded clones.

>-|TRBV9|TRBJ2-1|TRBD2
TGTGCCAGCAGCGCACGGCATGATATGACTAGCGGGAGGGAGAATGAGCAGTTCTTC
CASSARHDMTSGRENEQFF
>many|TRBV6-1|TRBJ2-7|TRBD2
TGTGCCAGCTGGAAAAGCTTAGCGGGCCTCTACGAGCAGTACTTC
CASWKSLAGLYEQYF
>-|TRBV5-8|TRBJ2-7|TRBD2
TGTGCCACCCCCCCCGCCCCGACTAGCGGGATCGCCTACGAGCAGTACTTC
CATPPAPTSGIAYEQYF
>many|TRBV28|TRBJ2-1|TRBD2
TGTGCCAGCCTACCGGAACTAGCGGGAGAACTCTCCTACAATGAGCAGTTCTTC
CASLPELAGELSYNEQFF
>-|TRBV11-2|TRBJ2-5|-
TGTGCCAGCGGCCCGCCCGGAAGTTTTCGGCACGAGACCCAGTACTTC
CASGPPGSFRHETQYF
>-|TRBV11-3|TRBJ2-1|-
TGTGCCAGCAGCTTCTCCTCGAACAGTGAGCAGTTCTTC
CASSFSSNSEQFF
>few|TRBV10-3|TRBJ2-5|TRBD2
TGTGCCATCAGCACTTTGGGACTAGCAGGTTCGTGGTACTTC
CAISTLGLAGSWYF
>many|TRBV19|TRBJ2-1|TRBD2
TGTGCCAGTAGTATATCCAGCGGGATGCACAATGAGCAGTTCTTC
CASSISSGMHNEQFF
>many|TRBV25-1|TRBJ2-5|TRBD1
TGTGCCAGCAGTGATCCCCCCTTGGGGACAGGGAGGTCCCCGTGGCAAGAGACCCAGTACTTC
CASSDPPLGTGRSPWQETQYF
>-|TRBV7-9|TRBJ2-5|TRBD1
TGTGCCAGCAGCTCGGGGACAGCTCAAGAGACCCAGTACTTC
CASSSGTAQETQYF
>-|TRBV4-2|TRBJ2-2|-
TGTGCCAGCAGCCAAGTACTCACCCTGGGGCCGAACACCGGGGAGCTGTTTTTT
CASSQVLTLGPNTGELFF
>many|TRBV27|TRBJ2-5|-
TGTGCCAGCAGGAGGACCGGGGGAGGCTTAGAGACCCAGTACTTC
CASRRTGGGLETQYF
>few|TRBV29-1|TRBJ2-1|-
TGCAGCGTTGGGGTCATTGAGCAGTTCTTC
CSVGVIEQFF
>-|TRBV7-7|TRBJ2-1|-
TGTGCTAGCAGCCGCCTTTCAATAATCAATGAGCAGTTCTTC
CASSRLSIINEQFF
>few|TRBV7-3|TRBJ2-3|-
TGTGCCAGCAGCTTAATGGGGGGGCATACGCAGTATTTT
CASSLMGGHTQYF
>many|TRBV20-1|TRBJ1-4|-
TGCAGTGCTCCCGTGCCTGGGAATGAAAAACTGTTTTTT
CSAPVPGNEKLFF
>many|TRBV12-3/TRBV12-4|TRBJ2-7|TRBD2
TGTGCCAGCAGTTTGGGGCGGGAGTGGTACGAGCAGTACTTC
CASSLGREWYEQYF
>-|TRBV19|TRBJ2-1|-
TGTGCCAGTACAGAGGGGCATGATGAGCAGTTCTTC
CASTEGHDEQFF
>many|TRBV9|TRBJ2-7|-
TGTGCCAGCAGCGGGAGAGGGGAGCAGTACTTC
CASSGRGEQYF
>many|TRBV28|TRBJ2-7|TRBD1
TGTGCCAGCAGTTCCCCCGGGACAGGAAGAAACGAGCAGTACTTC
CASSSPGTGRNEQYF
>many|TRBV28|TRBJ2-5|-
TGTGCCAGCAGGGGATACAGGGGGGGAGAGACCCAGTACTTC
CASRGYRGGETQYF
>-|TRBV20-1|TRBJ2-1|TRBD2
TGCAGTGCTAGGGGTGGACTAGCGGGAGCGGCCTCTAATGAGCAGTTCTTC
CSARGGLAGAASNEQFF
>-|TRBV7-3|TRBJ2-3|TRBD2
TGTGCCAGCAGCTTAGGGGGCGGGGGGGCCACAGATACGCAGTATTTT
CASSLGGGGATDTQYF
>many|TRBV9|TRBJ2-5|-
TGTGCCAGCAGCCGGGGGCCCGGCATCCAAGAGACCCAGTACTTC
CASSRGPGIQETQYF
>many|TRBV28|TRBJ2-4|-
TGTGCCAGCAGCAGGGTCCGGAACATTCAGTACTTC
CASSRVRNIQYF
>medium-sized|TRBV28|TRBJ2-7|-
TGTGCCAGCAAAGGCGGGGGCATTTCCTACGAGCAGTACTTC
CASKGGGISYEQYF
>-|TRBV12-5|TRBJ1-3|-
TGTGCTAGTGGTTTGGTAAAACACAGGAGCTCTGGAAACACCATATATTTT
CASGLVKHRSSGNTIYF
>many|TRBV12-3/TRBV12-4|TRBJ1-4|-
TGTGCCAGCAGTGCAGTGAAGGTGCGAGAAAAACTGTTTTTT
CASSAVKVREKLFF
>few|TRBV20-1|TRBJ1-1|-
TGCAGTGCTAGAGATCCTGAATCGGGGGGAACGCCGGTAGTCTTT
CSARDPESGGTPVVF
>few|TRBV5-5|TRBJ2-1|TRBD1
TGTGCCAGCAGCTTGGCCCATCAGGGGGCTAGTGAGCAGTTCTTC
CASSLAHQGASEQFF
>many|TRBV18|TRBJ2-2|TRBD2
TGTGCCAGCTCACAGCTAGCGGGACGCACCGGGGAGCTGTTTTTT
CASSQLAGRTGELFF
>many|TRBV2|TRBJ2-5|-
TGTGCCAGCAGAAGGCGTCGGGAAGAGACCCAGTACTTC
CASRRRREETQYF
>many|TRBV12-3/TRBV12-4|TRBJ1-5|TRBD1
TGTGCCAGCAGTTTAGGACAGGGCGGCAATCAGCCCCAGCATTTT
CASSLGQGGNQPQHF
>-|TRBV2|TRBJ2-3|TRBD2
TGTGCCAGCAGTCCCCGGACTAGCGGCCGGAACCCAGATACGCAGTATTTT
CASSPRTSGRNPDTQYF
>-|TRBV5-8|TRBJ1-3|-
TGTGCCAGCAGCTTTGGTACCGGGTCGAACACCATATATTTT
CASSFGTGSNTIYF
>few|TRBV20-1|TRBJ2-7|TRBD2
TGCAGTGCCACAACTAGCGGGAGGTCCTACGAGCAGTACTTC
CSATTSGRSYEQYF